A single sample gave rise to the 13 T cell receptor beta chains below, sequenced in a study of T cells in Graves' hyperthyroidism and ophthalmopathy. Amplification of TCR beta CDR3 regions was performed using RNA transcripts as template. A set of HTBI primers served as the primers for a first-round RT-PCR of the TCR CDR3. Each CDR3 protein is one row after TCRdb ran MiXCR on the multiplex PCR reads. The sample contains about 840,000 distinct CDR3 sequences, about two fifths of which appear only once. Sequencing input: blood. The receptors were gathered from a man aged 18 to 30 with Graves' hyperthyroidism.

The chain joins TRBV6-6 to TRBJ1-1; TRBD1 agrees at 9 bases. Germline assignment: CDR1 MNHNY and CDR2 SVGAGI (reference sequence). V gave up 5 bases and J gave up 2 bases; unmatched junction bases: 6. This CDR3 is 15 amino acids long. The CDR3: CASSVTTGGNTEAFF. The CDR3 coding sequence is TGTGCCAGCAGTGTCACAACAGGGGGCAACACTGAAGCTTTCTTT.

The V and J genes are TRBV6-1 and TRBJ2-2; D might be TRBD2 (5 bases). This CDR3 contains 17 residues. From germline, CDR1 is MNHNS and CDR2 SASEGT. V lost 4 bases to trimming and J lost 7 bases, with 22 bases between them. The CDR3 nucleotides are TGTGCCAGCAGTGGGGTCGGGGAGAAGTTGGTCATCGGGGAGCTGTTTTTT. Its translation is CASSGVGEKLVIGELFF.

The chain carries TRBV28 and TRBJ1-3, with a possible D match to TRBD1 (6 bases). Germline V gene lookup returns CDR1 MDHEN and CDR2 SYDVKM. The length of the CDR3 is 15 residues. V was cut by 10 bases and J by 0 bases, with 16 bases left in between. The CDR3 DNA reads TGTGCCACCACCACCGGGACACTCTCTGGAAACACCATATATTTT. Its protein is CATTTGTLSGNTIYF.

The CDR3 region is CASSLRGGQDTGELFF. DNA for the CDR3: TGTGCCAGCAGCTTAAGGGGGGGGCAGGACACCGGGGAGCTGTTTTTT. The J gene is TRBJ2-2, the V gene TRBV7-6; possible D gene TRBD2, 7 bases. The germline V gene has CDR1 SGHVS and CDR2 FNYEAQ. CDR3 length: 16 amino acids. Trimming stripped 2 bases from V and 3 bases from J, with 13 bases between.

The chain is built from TRBV5-1 and TRBJ1-6, with D hard to call. Trimming removed 2 bases from V and 9 bases from J, with 9 bases in between. CDR1 is SGHRS, CDR2 YFSETQ, per germline. The CDR3 covers 13 residues. In DNA form, the CDR3 reads TGCGCCAGCAGCTTCGAGCTGGCTTCACCCCTCCACTTT. As protein: CASSFELASPLHF.

The chain couples TRBV10-3 to TRBJ2-7, with D possibly being TRBD1 (6 bases). Germline V lookup: CDR1 ENHRY, CDR2 SYGVKD. The CDR3 runs 14 residues. V was shortened by 5 bases and J by 0 bases, with 11 bases between the two germline ends. The CDR3 region is CAISTTGSSYEQYF. CDR3 bases: TGTGCCATCAGTACAACAGGGTCCTCCTACGAGCAGTACTTC.

This clonotype was seen at least ten times. The V and J genes are TRBV7-9 and TRBJ2-7; D assignment may be TRBD1 or TRBD2 (5 bases each). The germline gives CDR1 SEHNR, CDR2 FQNEAQ (reference sequence). The germline V and J ends were trimmed by 5 bases and 5 bases, with 10 bases remaining between them. The CDR3 has 12 amino acids. The CDR3 protein is CASSVGTHEQYF. The CDR3 region has the DNA TGTGCCAGCAGCGTTGGGACCCACGAGCAGTACTTC.

The gene calls are TRBV9 and TRBJ2-7, with D perhaps TRBD1 (8 bases). Trimming shortened V by 4 bases and J by 7 bases, and 24 bases separated the two germline ends. There are 16 residues in the CDR3. The germline V gene encodes CDR1 SGDLS and CDR2 YYNGEE. CDR3 sequence: CASSTGGGPPWEEQYF. The CDR3 bases are TGTGCCAGCAGCACAGGGGGGGGACCCCCTTGGGAAGAGCAGTACTTC.

CDR3 sequence (DNA): TGTGCCAGCGGTGACCCAATGAACACTGAAGCTTTCTTT. Protein sequence: CASGDPMNTEAFF. This rearrangement joins TRBV7-7 to TRBJ1-1; D call uncertain. The CDR3 runs 13 residues. Trimming shortened V by 8 bases and J by 0 bases, and 10 bases separated the two germline ends. From germline, CDR1 is SSHAT and CDR2 FNYEAQ (reference sequence).

This clonotype has at least ten counts. The gene calls are TRBV15 and TRBJ1-3; D is uncertain. CDR1 and CDR2 from the germline V gene are LNHNV and YYDKDF (reference sequence). Trimming took off 0 bases at V and 0 bases at J, with 9 bases between the two ends. The CDR3 has 16 amino acids. CDR3 sequence: CATSRDRPNSGNTIYF. CDR3 bases: TGTGCCACCAGCAGAGATCGCCCCAACTCTGGAAACACCATATATTTT. The complete variable domain, with remaining parts taken from reference TRBV15 and TRBJ1-3, reads DAMVIQNPRYQVTQFGKPVTLSCSQTLNHNVMYWYQQKSSQAPKLLFHYYDKDFNNEADTPDNFQSRRPNTSFCFLDIRSPGLGDTAMYLCATSRDRPNSGNTIYFGEGSWLTVV.

A few counts support this clonotype. The J gene is TRBJ1-1, the V gene TRBV5-1; 7 bases are a match to TRBD1. This CDR3 contains 15 residues. V dropped 4 bases and J dropped 5; count of bases not matched to a gene: 11. Germline V gives CDR1 SGHRS, CDR2 YFSETQ. The CDR3 region is CASSPRSGGKTEAFF. In DNA, the CDR3 is TGCGCCAGCAGCCCGAGGTCAGGGGGAAAGACTGAAGCTTTCTTT.

The chain is built from TRBV6-6 and TRBJ2-5, with TRBD1 as a possible D gene (5 bases). The CDR3 contains 14 residues. CDR1 is MNHNY, CDR2 SVGAGI, per germline (reference sequence). Trimming removed 5 bases from V and 5 bases from J, with 15 bases in between. The CDR3 DNA follows: TGTGCCAGCAGTCCAGGGCACGATCAGGAGACCCAGTACTTC. Its protein is CASSPGHDQETQYF.

This clonotype showed up just a few times. This chain links TRBV5-1 with TRBJ1-1; TRBD1 agrees at 7 bases. Per germline, CDR1 SGHRS and CDR2 YFSETQ. This CDR3 spans 15 amino acids. V trimming: 7 bases; J trimming: 1 base; junction bases outside the gene matches: 10. CDR3 sequence reads: CASHDPGQPNTEAFF. The CDR3 bases are TGCGCCAGCCACGACCCGGGACAGCCGAACACTGAAGCTTTCTTT.